The entry below gives a single T cell receptor (beta chain) sequence along with its context. Its recognized antigen is unknown. There are no base qualities to consult, and no much larger clone falls within one base. The data derive from a study of blood T cell repertoires in COVID-19 (dated by TCRdb to the early 2020s). Broadly, across the study: The collaborator samples originated in the United States, Italy and Spain and spanned the acute and convalescent phases of COVID-19. HLA class I and class II types, where available, came from metadata supplied by the sample provider rather than from assay-based typing. Samples came from the ongoing ImmuneRACE study (first 160 participants) plus 1,254 subjects from 6 global collaborators. The repertoires were made available in a free public database intended to serve as a resource for research on the immune response to SARS-CoV-2. Subjects who had been exposed to COVID-19, were actively infected with it, or had recovered from it provided the deeply sampled blood TCRbeta repertoires that made up the dataset. The prospective study material was composed of cDNA or gDNA derived from T cells, B-cell-depleted T cells, or PBMCs. A de-identified subject ID, COVID-19 status, age in years and sex were almost always included in the sample metadata. Broad study findings and their caveats: Clinical and demographic metadata were provided uncurated, with the amount varying by source and participant.

The immunoSEQ Assay, a bias-controlled multiplex PCR, was used to amplify TCRbeta CDR3 regions from genomic DNA. The authors' pipeline ran thus. Nucleated cell counts per sample were estimated from amplification of reference gene primers within the assay. To quantify the absolute abundance of each unique TCRbeta CDR3 rearrangement, sequence reads were collapsed and filtered. For each sample, productive Simpson clonality was calculated as the square root of Simpson's diversity index across productive rearrangements. This is the immuneACCESS table as TCRdb keeps it, with only in-frame sequences that have V and J called. A part of the clones is gone; compared with another copy, unresolved V genes explain less than half, and the rest is unexplained. The V and J calls and clone size were taken over from that table, and D and trimming were inferred from the DNA. The sample table contains over 150,000 clones; only one count was recorded for around nine tenths of them. Approximately 10% of the sample is in the top ten clones.

The germline V gene specifies MDHEN as CDR1 and SYDVKM as CDR2. After removal of 6 bases from V and 5 bases from J, the junction retains 12 bases not matched to a gene. The CDR3 spans 15 residues, from the cysteine through the phenylalanine. The read is trimmed to its CDR3 DNA, 45 bases read in frame from base 1. In Seattle, one collaborating source enrolled patients while the infection was active and tracked those patients longitudinally over the course of disease. The collaborating institutions used their own protocols to collect whole blood in K2EDTA tubes. Collaborator samples were shipped for TCRbeta analysis as frozen whole blood, isolated PBMCs, or DNA extracted from either sample type.

Specimen: peripheral blood. The TCR comes from a woman in her 70s with COVID-19, enrolled during active disease. The receptor chain draws on TRBV28 and TRBJ2-5, and 7 junction bases match TRBD1. The DNA sequence is as follows: TGTGCCAGCAGACCAACGACAGGGACGAGGGAGACCCAGTACTTC. Translated, this gives CASRPTTGTRETQYF.